The 28 T cell receptor beta chains below all came from one sample that was sequenced in a study of beta chain features in type 1 diabetes listed by TCRdb under 2018. Study-wide findings and limitations: A moderate but significant shortening of TCRB CDR3 length was observed in type 1 diabetes patients in all four CD4+ subsets.

The library came from the immunoSEQ multiplex PCR assay. The entire isolated RNA was reverse transcribed using the High Capacity cDNA Reverse Transcription Kit, and thus expressed TCRB transcripts were sequenced. TCRdb took over this immuneACCESS table, retaining in-frame rearrangements with V and J assigned. Such tables are incomplete; in checked studies, under half of the missing clones stem from an unresolved V gene, and the remainder is unexplained. This sample gives about 700,000 clones in total; roughly 12% of them show up just once. The ten largest clonotypes hold 0.022% of the sample. Which antigens these TCRs recognize remains unknown. Sequenced material: naive CD4+ T cells from blood. Explained via the paper, the cell subset or site label denotes: true naive CD4+ T cells. The receptors here all came from a man in his late teens or twenties with type 1 diabetes.

The chain carries TRBV6-6 and TRBJ2-5; perhaps TRBD1 as D (5 bases). Trimming removed 7 bases from V and 4 bases from J, with 19 bases in between. Germline V gene data show CDR1 as MNHNY and CDR2 as SVGAGI (reference sequence). CDR3 length: 15 residues. The CDR3 reads CASKRLGVEAETQYF. DNA for the CDR3: TGTGCCAGCAAACGGTTAGGGGTTGAGGCAGAGACCCAGTACTTC.

The chain has TRBV7-9 and TRBJ1-1, with 9 nucleotides matching TRBD1. CDR1 and CDR2 (germline): SEHNR, FQNEAQ (reference sequence). The CDR3 is made up of 13 amino acids. The V segment lost 5 bases and the J segment 4 bases; nucleotides outside the gene matches: 2. The CDR3 DNA follows: TGTGCCAGCAGCACAGGGGGCAGCACTGAAGCTTTCTTT. Its protein product is CASSTGGSTEAFF.

This clone was seen more than once but under ten times. The chain carries TRBV29-1 and TRBJ2-3, with 10 positions matching TRBD2. The CDR3 covers 14 residues. V shed 7 bases and J 4 bases; nucleotides not matched to a gene: 8. The germline V gene encodes CDR1 SQVTM and CDR2 ANQGSEA. As DNA, the CDR3 is TGCAGCGGGCTAGCGGGGGTGGGGTCAGATACGCAGTATTTT. Translating it yields CSGLAGVGSDTQYF.

This clone was seen a handful of times. This chain joins TRBV29-1 and TRBJ2-5; no clear D. Germline CDR1 SQVTM, CDR2 ANQGSEA. The V end lost 0 bases, the J end lost 4 bases, and 12 bases lay between the germline ends. The CDR3 sequence is 14 residues long. This chain's CDR3 is CSVEDLVLRETQYF. As DNA, the CDR3 is TGCAGCGTTGAAGATCTCGTTTTGCGAGAGACCCAGTACTTC.

This chain joins TRBV2 and TRBJ2-5, with a possible D match to TRBD1 (5 bases). This CDR3 contains 14 residues. Germline loops: CDR1 SNHLY, CDR2 FYNNEI. The V gene lost 10 bases and the J gene lost 5 bases, with 20 bases spanning the gap. The CDR3 loop reads CATTAPGMWETQYF. CDR3 in DNA: TGTGCCACCACTGCGCCAGGGATGTGGGAGACCCAGTACTTC.

This clone was seen a handful of times. The rearrangement links TRBV5-4 to TRBJ1-4, with D unresolved. Germline CDR1 SGHNT, CDR2 YYREEE (reference sequence). The CDR3 length is 15 residues. The germline V and J ends were trimmed by 4 bases and 2 bases, with 12 bases remaining between them. The CDR3 loop reads CASSPNLGTNEKLFF. For the CDR3, the DNA is TGTGCCAGCAGCCCCAACCTGGGGACTAATGAAAAACTGTTTTTT. The whole variable domain, remainder taken from reference TRBV5-4 and TRBJ1-4, is ETGVTQSPTHLIKTRGQQVTLRCSSQSGHNTVSWYQQALGQGPQFIFQYYREEENGRGNFPPRFSGLQFPNYSSELNVNALELDDSALYLCASSPNLGTNEKLFFGSGTQLSVL.

The CDR3 bases are TGTGCCAGCAGCGTGAGTTTGGGGGCAGCCGTAGGGGAGACCCAGTACTTC. It translates to CASSVSLGAAVGETQYF. This sequence joins TRBV9 and TRBJ2-5; D perhaps matches TRBD1 (6 bases). CDR3 length: 17 amino acids. Germline V gene sequence: CDR1 SGDLS, CDR2 YYNGEE. Trimming stripped 2 bases from V and 5 bases from J, with 22 bases between. Full variable domain (outside the CDR3, taken from reference TRBV9 and TRBJ2-5): DSGVTQTPKHLITATGQRVTLRCSPRSGDLSVYWYQQSLDQGLQFLIQYYNGEERAKGNILERFSAQQFPDLHSELNLSSLELGDSALYFCASSVSLGAAVGETQYFGPGTRLLVL.

This clone has just a few counts. This rearrangement joins TRBV28 to TRBJ2-2; no firm D call. Germline loops: CDR1 MDHEN, CDR2 SYDVKM. The CDR3 covers 14 residues. Deletions cut 2 bases from V and 4 bases from J, with 8 bases between. The CDR3 here is CASSLSAPTGELFF. As DNA, the CDR3 is TGTGCCAGCAGTTTAAGCGCTCCCACCGGGGAGCTGTTTTTT. Variable domain in full (rest from reference TRBV28 and TRBJ2-2): DVKVTQSSRYLVKRTGEKVFLECVQDMDHENMFWYRQDPGLGLRLIYFSYDVKMKEKGDIPEGYSVSREKKERFSLILESASTNQTSMYLCASSLSAPTGELFFGEGSRLTVL.

This clone has just a few counts. The sample has other DNA sequences that encode this CDR3 too. The chain recombines TRBV9 with TRBJ2-1; D gene ambiguous. This CDR3 comprises 13 residues. Between the trimmed V and J ends, which lost 0 bases and 3 bases, there was a span of 4 bases. CDR1 and CDR2 (germline): SGDLS, YYNGEE. The DNA for the CDR3 is TGTGCCAGCAGCGTAGAGGTCTACAATGAGCAGTTCTTC. It is translated as CASSVEVYNEQFF.

This clone turned up a few times. The chain recombines TRBV6-6 with TRBJ2-7, with 8 bases identical to TRBD2. The CDR3 is 13 residues long. After removal of 9 bases from V and 1 base from J, the junction contained 5 bases not matched to a gene. CDR1 and CDR2 (germline): MNHNY, SVGAGI (reference sequence). The CDR3 DNA reads as TGTGCCAGTCGACTAGCGTCATCCTACGAGCAGTACTTC. Translation gives CASRLASSYEQYF.

The V gene is TRBV7-6, the J gene TRBJ1-6; TRBD1 agrees at 7 bases. The germline CDR1 and CDR2 sequences are SGHVS and FNYEAQ. V was pared by 0 bases and J by 9 bases, with 8 bases of the junction left unmatched. CDR3 length: 16 amino acids. CDR3 loop: CASSLAQQGSGSPLHF. CDR3 DNA: TGTGCCAGCAGCTTAGCCCAACAGGGGTCGGGTTCACCCCTCCACTTT.

This clone came up a few times. The chain is built from TRBV5-4 and TRBJ1-2, with D unresolved. The germline gives CDR1 SGHNT, CDR2 YYREEE (reference sequence). CDR3 length equals 14 residues. V was pared by 0 bases and J by 8 bases, with 14 bases between. The CDR3, as DNA: TGTGCCAGCAGCTTGGGGCAGGAAGGACGAGGCTACACCTTC. Its translation: CASSLGQEGRGYTF. The entire variable domain, with the rest obtained from reference TRBV5-4 and TRBJ1-2, is as follows: ETGVTQSPTHLIKTRGQQVTLRCSSQSGHNTVSWYQQALGQGPQFIFQYYREEENGRGNFPPRFSGLQFPNYSSELNVNALELDDSALYLCASSLGQEGRGYTFGSGTRLTVV.

This clone was seen more than once but under ten times. The chain uses TRBV19 and TRBJ1-1, with TRBD1 identical over 7 bases. The CDR3 has 15 residues. Germline CDR1 and CDR2: LNHDA and SQIVND (reference sequence). V was clipped by 5 bases and J by 0 bases; unmatched bases: 6. CDR3 sequence: CASSPWDSLNTEAFF. The CDR3 bases are TGTGCCAGTAGTCCGTGGGACAGCTTGAACACTGAAGCTTTCTTT. Based on the CDR3 plus reference TRBV19 and TRBJ1-1, the full variable domain is DGGITQSPKYLFRKEGQNVTLSCEQNLNHDAMYWYRQDPGQGLRLIYYSQIVNDFQKGDIAEGYSVSREKKESFPLTVTSAQKNPTAFYLCASSPWDSLNTEAFFGQGTRLTVV.

This clone was counted a few times. This sequence joins TRBV5-1 and TRBJ2-1; tentatively, D is TRBD1 or TRBD2 (7 bases each). CDR1 SGHRS and CDR2 YFSETQ come from the germline V gene. The CDR3 extends over 17 amino acids. V was clipped by 1 base and J by 6 bases, with 20 bases between them. The CDR3 bases are TGCGCCAGCAGCTTGAGAAGCGGGACAGACCTCAGCAATGAGCAGTTCTTC. This sequence encodes CASSLRSGTDLSNEQFF.

The chain has TRBV6-5 and TRBJ2-5; D may be TRBD2 (6 bases). The CDR3 totals 15 residues. Trimming pared 0 bases from V and 5 bases from J, leaving 13 bases between. Per the germline V gene, CDR1 is MNHEY and CDR2 is SVGAGI. The chain's CDR3 is CASSYSGGAGETQYF. CDR3 nucleotide sequence: TGTGCCAGCAGTTACTCGGGCGGGGCCGGGGAGACCCAGTACTTC.

Only a few counts were recorded for this clone. The rearrangement links TRBV25-1 to TRBJ2-5, with TRBD2 matching 8 bases. Germline V gives CDR1 MGHDK, CDR2 SYGVNS. The CDR3 runs to 14 residues. V lost 3 bases to trimming and J lost 5 bases; unmatched junction nucleotides: 5. The CDR3 DNA is TGTGCCAGCAGTGAGCGGGGGGCCTGGGAGACCCAGTACTTC. It specifies CASSERGAWETQYF.

The chain links TRBV6-5 to TRBJ1-2, with 9 bases aligning to TRBD1. The CDR3 totals 13 residues. The germline V gene encodes CDR1 MNHEY and CDR2 SVGAGI. The V and J ends lost 6 bases and 4 bases, in that order; junction bases with no gene match: 3. The CDR3 coding sequence is TGTGCCAGCAGGTCACAGGGGGCCTATGGCTACACCTTC. It yields the protein CASRSQGAYGYTF.

This chain connects TRBV6-6 to TRBJ2-7; D is possibly TRBD1 or TRBD2 (6 bases each). The germline CDR1 and CDR2 sequences are MNHNY and SVGAGI (reference sequence). This CDR3 is 12 amino acids long. V lost 8 bases to trimming and J lost 0 bases, with 8 bases between them. The CDR3: CASGGGSYEQYF. The CDR3 DNA is TGTGCCAGCGGAGGGGGCTCCTACGAGCAGTACTTC.

This chain links TRBV5-6 with TRBJ1-1, with D uncertain. V was trimmed by 3 bases and J by 11 bases, leaving 17 bases between them. The germline V gene has CDR1 SGHDT and CDR2 YYEEEE. The CDR3 is 13 residues long. The CDR3: CASSSRASKVAFF. The CDR3 nucleotides are TGTGCCAGCAGCTCCCGGGCCTCAAAAGTCGCTTTCTTT.

The chain carries TRBV6-5 and TRBJ2-3; 8 bases are a match to TRBD1. CDR1 is MNHEY and CDR2 is SVGAGI in the germline V gene. The V and J ends lost 10 bases and 5 bases, in that order; junction bases with no gene match: 8. This CDR3 region has 13 residues. As DNA, the CDR3 is TGTGCCACCAGACAGGGGAGTTTAGATACGCAGTATTTT. Amino acid sequence: CATRQGSLDTQYF.

The genes are TRBV30 and TRBJ2-7; 11 bases line up with TRBD1. CDR1 GTSNPN and CDR2 SVGIG come from the germline V gene (reference sequence). Losses at the gene ends were 0 bases for V and 5 bases for J; bases not matched to a gene: 9. The CDR3 has 16 amino acids. In DNA, the CDR3 is TGTGCCTGGAGTGTCTTGCGGACAGGGGGCCGGGACGAGCAGTACTTC. Residues: CAWSVLRTGGRDEQYF. Looking up the rest from reference TRBV30 and TRBJ2-7 gives the full variable domain: SQTIHQWPATLVQPVGSPLSLECTVEGTSNPNLYWYRQAAGRGLQLLFYSVGIGQISSEVPQNLSASRPQDRQFILSSKKLLLSDSGFYLCAWSVLRTGGRDEQYFGPGTRLTVT.

This clone was detected only a few times. This sequence joins TRBV7-7 and TRBJ2-5; D gene unclear. Germline V gene lookup returns CDR1 SSHAT and CDR2 FNYEAQ (reference sequence). Trimming removed 1 base at V and 5 bases at J, with 8 bases between. The CDR3 has 13 residues. CDR3 sequence: CASSLEVQETQYF. The CDR3, as DNA: TGTGCCAGCAGCTTAGAGGTTCAGGAGACCCAGTACTTC.

This clone was detected a few times. The chain joins TRBV19 to TRBJ1-6; D is perhaps TRBD1 (5 bases). The CDR3 totals 13 residues. Trimming removed 9 bases from V and 10 bases from J, with 16 bases in between. Germline CDR1 is LNHDA and CDR2 is SQIVND (reference sequence). CDR3 DNA sequence: TGTGCCAGCTACGACGGTGAGGGGTCACCCCTCCACTTT. Residues: CASYDGEGSPLHF.

In its sample, this clone was seen a few times. V and J are TRBV11-2 and TRBJ2-1; no clear D. V was cut by 5 bases and J by 9 bases, with 14 bases left in between. Germline-derived CDR1 and CDR2 are SGHAT and FQNNGV. The CDR3 loop spans 13 amino acids. The DNA for the CDR3 is TGTGCCAGCAGCCCCGGACGGTGGGGTGAGCAGTTCTTC. Protein: CASSPGRWGEQFF.

The V and J genes are TRBV11-2 and TRBJ1-2; D call uncertain. The CDR3 sequence is 15 residues long. The V and J ends lost 0 bases and 6 bases respectively, with 14 bases between them. Per the germline V gene, CDR1 is SGHAT and CDR2 is FQNNGV. As DNA, the CDR3 is TGTGCCAGCAGCTTAGATTCCCATTCGGTGCATGGCTACACCTTC. Protein product: CASSLDSHSVHGYTF.

The chain combines TRBV4-1 with TRBJ2-5, with 8 bases aligning to TRBD2. The V segment lost 4 bases and the J segment 4 bases; nucleotides outside the gene matches: 8. CDR3 size: 15 residues. CDR1 MGHRA and CDR2 YSYEKL come from the germline V gene. CDR3 coding DNA: TGCGCCAGCAGCCCCGTCCCGGGGGGGCGAGAGACCCAGTACTTC. Its translation: CASSPVPGGRETQYF.

This rearrangement joins TRBV19 to TRBJ1-5, with D maybe TRBD1 (5 bases). Germline-derived CDR1 and CDR2 are LNHDA and SQIVND (reference sequence). The CDR3 consists of 13 residues. With 3 bases removed from V and 5 bases from J, the gap between germline ends came to 8 bases. CDR3 sequence (DNA): TGTGCCAGTAGTATCGCCAGGGATCAGCCCCAGCATTTT. It translates to CASSIARDQPQHF. Variable domain in full (rest from reference TRBV19 and TRBJ1-5): DGGITQSPKYLFRKEGQNVTLSCEQNLNHDAMYWYRQDPGQGLRLIYYSQIVNDFQKGDIAEGYSVSREKKESFPLTVTSAQKNPTAFYLCASSIARDQPQHFGDGTRLSIL.

This clone has only a few counts. This chain joins TRBV30 and TRBJ1-3; no clear D gene. CDR1 and CDR2 from the germline V gene are GTSNPN and SVGIG (reference sequence). CDR3 length: 10 amino acids. Trimming shortened V by 8 bases and J by 4 bases, and 6 bases separated the two germline ends. This chain's CDR3 is CAGEGNTIYF. Written as DNA, the CDR3 is TGTGCCGGTGAAGGAAACACCATATATTTT.